Sequencing of this TCR beta chain was carried out in a study of regulatory T cells in long-lasting Graves disease. General study results and limits: Relative to newly diagnosed Graves' patients, persistent ones had lower TCR diversity.

The ends lost 5 bases at V and 5 bases at J; junction bases unmatched: 14. CDR3 length: 16 amino acids. Germline V gives CDR1 MDHEN, CDR2 SYDVKM. Ten or more counts support this clonotype. What it recognizes is unknown. Arm-PCR of CDR3 regions and iRepertoire HTBI primers were the basis on which TCR beta libraries were built. MiXCR, run by TCRdb on the multiplex PCR reads, gives a single entry per CDR3 protein. The sample shows about 320,000 distinct CDR3 sequences, about 20% of them seen only once. Time point described: newly diagnosed GD, antithyroid drugs for less than 3 months. Construction of the TCR library relied on RNA isolated from PBMCs.

The V call is TRBV28, the J call TRBJ2-5, with 7 positions matching TRBD2. Sequencing was performed on peripheral blood mononuclear cells (PBMCs), taken at new diagnosis, from a patient treated with antithyroid drugs. The TCR sequence derives from a female donor with Graves disease. As DNA, the CDR3 is TGTGCCAGCAGTCCAACCCTCCGGGGAGGGTCTGAGACCCAGTACTTC. Its protein product is CASSPTLRGGSETQYF. Complete variable domain (other parts from reference TRBV28 and TRBJ2-5): DVKVTQSSRYLVKRTGEKVFLECVQDMDHENMFWYRQDPGLGLRLIYFSYDVKMKEKGDIPEGYSVSREKKERFSLILESASTNQTSMYLCASSPTLRGGSETQYFGPGTRLLVL.